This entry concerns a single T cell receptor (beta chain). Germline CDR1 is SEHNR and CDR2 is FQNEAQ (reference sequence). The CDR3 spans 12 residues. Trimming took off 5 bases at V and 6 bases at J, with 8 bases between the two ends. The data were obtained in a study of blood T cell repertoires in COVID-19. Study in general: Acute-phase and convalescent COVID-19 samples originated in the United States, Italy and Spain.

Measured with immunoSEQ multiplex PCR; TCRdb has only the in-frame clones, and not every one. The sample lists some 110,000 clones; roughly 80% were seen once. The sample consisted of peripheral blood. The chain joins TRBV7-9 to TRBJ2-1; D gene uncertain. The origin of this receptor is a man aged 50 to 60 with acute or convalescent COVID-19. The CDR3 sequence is CASSKTGNEQFF. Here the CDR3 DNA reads TGTGCCAGCAGCAAGACGGGCAATGAGCAGTTCTTC. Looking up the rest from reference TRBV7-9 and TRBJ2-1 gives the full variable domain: DTGVSQNPRHKITKRGQNVTFRCDPISEHNRLYWYRQTLGQGPEFLTYFQNEAQLEKSRLLSDRFSAERPKGSFSTLEIQRTEQGDSAMYLCASSKTGNEQFFGPGTRLTVL.